Following are 15 T cell receptor beta chains from one sample sequenced in a study of cytomegalovirus exposure and HLA in healthy donors. PCR used 60 Vbeta primers and 13 Jbeta primers. The data were produced by immunoSEQ multiplex PCR, yet TCRdb's version contains in-frame clones alone and is incomplete. Of roughly 150,000 clones detected, more than 60% appear once; the ten largest clones hold approximately 6.8%. The sequenced sample was PBMCs. Receptors were obtained from a woman in her thirties or forties in good health and CMV-seropositive.

The chain carries TRBV7-9 and TRBJ1-1; D is unclear. CDR1 is SEHNR, CDR2 FQNEAQ, per germline (reference sequence). CDR3 size: 15 residues. Between the trimmed V and J ends, which lost 5 bases and 1 base, there was a span of 14 bases. CDR3 sequence: CASSPQTSWNTEAFF. CDR3 DNA sequence: TGTGCCAGCAGCCCTCAGACATCTTGGAACACTGAAGCTTTCTTT. The full variable domain, completed using reference TRBV7-9 and TRBJ1-1, is DTGVSQNPRHKITKRGQNVTFRCDPISEHNRLYWYRQTLGQGPEFLTYFQNEAQLEKSRLLSDRFSAERPKGSFSTLEIQRTEQGDSAMYLCASSPQTSWNTEAFFGQGTRLTVV.

This chain uses TRBV30 with TRBJ1-5; D is possibly TRBD1 (5 bases). Trimming removed 0 bases from V and 5 bases from J, with 5 bases in between. Germline V gene lookup returns CDR1 GTSNPN and CDR2 SVGIG (reference sequence). The length of the CDR3 is 12 residues. The CDR3 sequence is CAWSVQDQPQHF. The CDR3 DNA is TGTGCCTGGAGTGTACAGGATCAGCCCCAGCATTTT.

The V and J genes are TRBV9 and TRBJ2-3, with D possibly TRBD2 on 7 matching bases. Trimming took 4 bases from V and 5 from J, leaving 20 bases between them. The length of the CDR3 is 16 residues. Germline CDR1 is SGDLS and CDR2 is YYNGEE. The CDR3 is CASSTIGGGIGDTQYF. The DNA for the CDR3 is TGTGCCAGCAGCACGATAGGGGGGGGGATTGGAGATACGCAGTATTTT. The complete variable domain, with remaining parts taken from reference TRBV9 and TRBJ2-3, reads DSGVTQTPKHLITATGQRVTLRCSPRSGDLSVYWYQQSLDQGLQFLIQYYNGEERAKGNILERFSAQQFPDLHSELNLSSLELGDSALYFCASSTIGGGIGDTQYFGPGTRLTVL.

This clone was detected a few times. The V gene is TRBV19, the J gene TRBJ1-2; D may be TRBD1 (6 bases). CDR1 is LNHDA and CDR2 is SQIVND in the germline V gene (reference sequence). Trimming took off 5 bases at V and 6 bases at J, with 25 bases between the two ends. The CDR3 extends over 17 amino acids. The chain's CDR3 is CASSWSGNREGTNGYTF. As DNA, the CDR3 is TGTGCCAGTAGTTGGAGCGGAAACAGGGAGGGGACTAATGGCTACACCTTC.

V usage is TRBV11-2 and J usage is TRBJ2-5; 7 bases align to TRBD2. V dropped 6 bases and J dropped 4; count of bases not matched to a gene: 11. The CDR3 is 15 residues long. CDR1 is SGHAT, CDR2 FQNNGV, per germline. The CDR3 reads CASRRGGGGRETQYF. DNA for the CDR3: TGTGCCAGCAGACGAGGTGGGGGGGGGAGAGAGACCCAGTACTTC. Variable domain in full (rest from reference TRBV11-2 and TRBJ2-5): EAGVAQSPRYKIIEKRQSVAFWCNPISGHATLYWYQQILGQGPKLLIQFQNNGVVDDSQLPKDRFSAERLKGVDSTLKIQPAKLEDSAVYLCASRRGGGGRETQYFGPGTRLLVL.

The chain joins TRBV4-3 to TRBJ2-3, with D possibly matching TRBD2 (5 bases). The germline V gene encodes CDR1 LGHNA and CDR2 YSLEER. Trimming shortened V by 4 bases and J by 0 bases, and 11 bases separated the two germline ends. The CDR3 contains 15 residues. In nucleotides, the CDR3 is TGCGCCAGCAGCCTCACTAGGATAAGCACAGATACGCAGTATTTT. This sequence encodes CASSLTRISTDTQYF.

The chain recombines TRBV28 with TRBJ2-5; D perhaps matches TRBD1 (6 bases). The germline V gene has CDR1 MDHEN and CDR2 SYDVKM. This CDR3 is 13 amino acids long. Between the trimmed V and J ends, which lost 5 bases and 7 bases, there was a span of 14 bases. CDR3 amino acids: CASSPEGGGTQYF. In DNA, the CDR3 is TGTGCCAGCAGTCCGGAAGGGGGTGGGACCCAGTACTTC.

The rearrangement joins TRBV5-6 to TRBJ2-5, with 9 bases fitting TRBD1. With V trimmed by 1 base and J by 5 bases, 9 bases remained unmatched. Germline V CDR1 and CDR2: SGHDT, YYEEEE. This CDR3 spans 16 amino acids. CDR3 nucleotides: TGTGCCAGCAGCTTGCCTGGGACAGGGATAGCGGAGACCCAGTACTTC. It translates to CASSLPGTGIAETQYF.

The chain recombines TRBV14 with TRBJ1-1; 9 nucleotides line up with TRBD1. Germline V CDR1 and CDR2: SGHDN, FVKESK. Trimming took 4 bases from V and 10 from J; bases not matched to a gene: 10. This CDR3 comprises 14 residues. DNA for the CDR3: TGTGCCAGCAGCCCGTCCGGGACAGGGCCCGGAGCTTTCTTT. It specifies CASSPSGTGPGAFF.

The rearrangement links TRBV7-8 to TRBJ2-1; 9 nucleotides agree with TRBD1. V dropped 5 bases and J dropped 7; count of bases not matched to a gene: 9. CDR3 length: 15 amino acids. Germline V gene sequence: CDR1 SGHVS, CDR2 FQNEAQ. CDR3 DNA sequence: TGTGCCAGCAGCAAGGGACAGGGAATCGGTAATGAGCAGTTCTTC. Translating it yields CASSKGQGIGNEQFF.

The chain carries TRBV19 and TRBJ1-2, with 8 bases identical to TRBD1. Looked up from germline, CDR1 is LNHDA and CDR2 is SQIVND (reference sequence). V lost 4 bases and J lost 3; bases outside the gene matches: 13. This CDR3 is 17 amino acids long. The CDR3 sequence: CASSKGRLRGRDYGYTF. DNA for the CDR3: TGTGCCAGTAGTAAGGGGAGACTCAGGGGGCGCGACTATGGCTACACCTTC.

The genes are TRBV2 and TRBJ1-1; no clear D. The CDR3 contains 14 residues. Germline V gene lookup returns CDR1 SNHLY and CDR2 FYNNEI. With 7 bases removed from V and 4 bases from J, the gap between germline ends came to 16 bases. The CDR3 region is CASIEGEFATEAFF. The CDR3 bases are TGTGCCAGCATCGAGGGCGAATTCGCCACTGAAGCTTTCTTT.

As for this clone: At one end, the junction sequence differs from germline, possibly due to a read error. The chain joins TRBV7-2 to TRBJ2-7, with a tentative D call TRBD2 (5 bases). The CDR3 covers 13 residues. Germline values: CDR1 SGHTA, CDR2 FQGNSA. The CDR3 nucleotides are TGTGCCAGCAGCTCGCCTCGGGGAACCAACCCCACCTTC. Translating gives CASSSPRGTNPTF.

This clone turned up a few times. The genes are TRBV9 and TRBJ1-2; D uncertain. V lost 3 bases and J lost 4, with 7 bases in between. Germline CDR1 reads SGDLS; CDR2 reads YYNGEE. CDR3 length equals 12 residues. CDR3 bases: TGTGCCAGCAGCGCTTACGGCTATGGCTACACCTTC. Protein product: CASSAYGYGYTF.

This chain uses TRBV7-2 with TRBJ2-1; D is undetermined. There are 13 residues in the CDR3. V lost 1 base to trimming and J lost 4 bases, with 5 bases between them. Germline values: CDR1 SGHTA, CDR2 FQGNSA. In DNA, the CDR3 is TGTGCCAGCAGCTTAGACAGTTACAATGAGCAGTTCTTC. This sequence encodes CASSLDSYNEQFF.